Listed here are 22 T cell receptor beta chains from one sample, sequenced in a study of blood T cell repertoires in COVID-19. Method: immunoSEQ multiplex PCR; TCRdb's copy keeps in-frame clones and lacks some. This table has over 200,000 clones, 81% appearing once. Material for sequencing was PBMCs or T cells enriched from blood (not recorded which). These receptors were taken from a woman aged 45-65 years with acute COVID-19.

The chain carries TRBV5-5 and TRBJ2-7, with 7 bases fitting TRBD1. The V and J ends lost 4 bases and 1 base, in that order; junction bases with no gene match: 5. Germline loops: CDR1 SGHKS, CDR2 YYEKEE (reference sequence). This CDR3 has 14 amino acids. The CDR3 spells CASSKTGKSYEQYF. CDR3 DNA: TGTGCCAGCAGCAAGACAGGGAAATCCTACGAGCAGTACTTC.

The chain combines TRBV18 with TRBJ1-3; TRBD1 is a possible D gene (6 bases). V lost 2 bases to trimming and J lost 2 bases, with 16 bases between them. Germline assignment: CDR1 KGHSH and CDR2 LQKENI. The CDR3 covers 17 residues. The CDR3: CASSPGVRGMAGNTIYF. The CDR3 DNA is TGTGCCAGCTCACCAGGAGTCAGGGGCATGGCTGGAAACACCATATATTTT.

This chain links TRBV5-1 with TRBJ2-1, with 10 bases lining up with TRBD1. This CDR3 has 14 residues. The germline V gene has CDR1 SGHRS and CDR2 YFSETQ. The ends lost 7 bases at V and 7 bases at J; junction bases unmatched: 8. This CDR3 is CASSTGGAPNEQFF. The CDR3 bases are TGCGCCAGCTCGACAGGGGGCGCACCGAATGAGCAGTTCTTC.

The rearrangement joins TRBV19 to TRBJ1-5; 8 positions match TRBD1. The junction had 5 bases not matched to a gene; V was cut back by 3 bases and J by 4 bases. This CDR3 contains 15 residues. CDR1 and CDR2 (germline): LNHDA, SQIVND (reference sequence). The CDR3 sequence: CASSIGTGFNQPQHF. In nucleotides, the CDR3 is TGTGCCAGTAGTATTGGGACAGGATTTAATCAGCCCCAGCATTTT.

The J gene is TRBJ1-5, the V gene TRBV19, with 7 positions matching TRBD1. The V gene end was trimmed by 6 bases and the J gene end by 0 bases; junction bases not matched to a gene: 11. This CDR3 has 17 amino acids. CDR1 LNHDA and CDR2 SQIVND come from the germline V gene (reference sequence). The CDR3 coding sequence is TGTGCCAGTAGGAACCTGGGACAGATTTATAGCAATCAGCCCCAGCATTTT. Translating it yields CASRNLGQIYSNQPQHF.

To note about this clone: Other nucleotide sequences in the sample specify the same CDR3. This chain joins TRBV24-1 and TRBJ1-1; a weak D match, TRBD1 (5 bases). CDR1 is KGHDR, CDR2 SFDVKD, per germline. The CDR3 is 14 residues long. V was clipped by 2 bases and J by 3 bases, with 9 bases between them. The DNA of the CDR3 is TGTGCCACCAGTGATTCCGGGGGTCACACTGAAGCTTTCTTT. Its translation is CATSDSGGHTEAFF.

V is TRBV18 and J is TRBJ1-5, with 7 bases identical to TRBD1. Germline V gene data show CDR1 as KGHSH and CDR2 as LQKENI. This CDR3 has 13 residues. V lost 3 bases to trimming and J lost 5 bases; unmatched junction nucleotides: 1. The CDR3 loop reads CASSPDRDQPQHF. The CDR3 DNA is TGTGCCAGCTCACCCGACAGGGATCAGCCCCAGCATTTT. Using reference TRBV18 and TRBJ1-5 for the parts outside the CDR3, the full variable domain is NAGVMQNPRHLVRRRGQEARLRCSPMKGHSHVYWYRQLPEEGLKFMVYLQKENIIDESGMPKERFSAEFPKEGPSILRIQQVVRGDSAAYFCASSPDRDQPQHFGDGTRLSIL.

The CDR3 DNA follows: TGTGCCAGCAGCTCCTCGGGACAGGGTATCAATGAGCAGTTCTTC. It yields the protein CASSSSGQGINEQFF. The chain couples TRBV7-2 to TRBJ2-1; 9 bases match TRBD1. The CDR3 length is 15 residues. Unmatched junction bases numbered 7, after V lost 4 bases and J lost 6 bases. Germline V gene lookup returns CDR1 SGHTA and CDR2 FQGNSA.

As for this clone: Distinct nucleotide sequences in the sample also encode this CDR3. The chain combines TRBV6-5 with TRBJ2-7; 10 positions match TRBD2. Germline V gene data show CDR1 as MNHEY and CDR2 as SVGAGI. The CDR3 loop spans 15 amino acids. Unmatched junction bases numbered 3, after V lost 0 bases and J lost 4 bases. CDR3 amino acids: CASSYSRTSGYEQYF. Written as DNA, the CDR3 is TGTGCCAGCAGTTACTCGCGGACTAGCGGTTACGAGCAGTACTTC.

The chain couples TRBV27 to TRBJ1-5, with D perhaps TRBD1 (5 bases). V was clipped by 2 bases and J by 5 bases, with 13 bases between them. Germline CDR1 is MNHEY and CDR2 is SMNVEV (reference sequence). This CDR3 is 15 amino acids long. The CDR3 bases are TGTGCCAGCAGTTTAGACAGAGGCCGGGATCAGCCCCAGCATTTT. Translated, it gives CASSLDRGRDQPQHF.

This rearrangement joins TRBV6-5 to TRBJ1-5; no reliable D call. CDR1 and CDR2 from the germline V gene are MNHEY and SVGAGI. The CDR3 sequence is 13 residues long. V was clipped by 5 bases and J by 4 bases, with 9 bases between them. The DNA for the CDR3 is TGTGCCAGCAGTAGTACATTAAATCAGCCCCAGCATTTT. Residues: CASSSTLNQPQHF.

The chain joins TRBV6-5 to TRBJ2-7; 7 bases line up with TRBD1. The trim removed 4 bases at V and 4 bases at J, leaving 10 bases unmatched. CDR1 is MNHEY, CDR2 SVGAGI, per germline. CDR3 size: 15 residues. The CDR3 bases are TGTGCCAGCAGTTTCTCGCCGGGACAGAATTACGAGCAGTACTTC. This sequence encodes CASSFSPGQNYEQYF.

V and J are TRBV28 and TRBJ2-5, with 8 bases fitting TRBD2. The CDR3 extends over 14 amino acids. Per germline, CDR1 MDHEN and CDR2 SYDVKM. V lost 3 bases to trimming and J lost 5 bases; unmatched junction nucleotides: 5. In DNA form, the CDR3 reads TGTGCCAGCAGTTTTTCGAGCGGGAGCGAGACCCAGTACTTC. It specifies CASSFSSGSETQYF.

The V gene is TRBV10-1, the J gene TRBJ2-5; 9 bases align to TRBD2. This CDR3 spans 19 amino acids. Per germline, CDR1 WNHNN and CDR2 SYGVQD (reference sequence). V lost 8 bases and J lost 5; bases outside the gene matches: 24. The DNA for the CDR3 is TGCGCCAGCCCGGGGGGGACTAGCCACCGAAAAGGCCCGACGGAGACCCAGTACTTC. Translating gives CASPGGTSHRKGPTETQYF.

V gene TRBV2 combines with J gene TRBJ2-1; 7 bases map to TRBD2. Germline V gene sequence: CDR1 SNHLY, CDR2 FYNNEI. V shed 4 bases and J 0 bases; nucleotides not matched to a gene: 9. The CDR3 loop spans 17 amino acids. The CDR3 sequence: CASSAGGGLSSYNEQFF. CDR3 coding DNA: TGTGCCAGCAGTGCCGGCGGGGGTCTAAGCTCCTACAATGAGCAGTTCTTC.

The chain is built from TRBV7-6 and TRBJ2-7; tentatively, D is TRBD1 (5 bases). Germline V gives CDR1 SGHVS, CDR2 FNYEAQ. Trimming took 2 bases from V and 2 from J, leaving 10 bases between them. CDR3 length: 14 amino acids. The CDR3 loop reads CASSLTGRTYEQYF. For the CDR3, the DNA is TGTGCCAGCAGCTTAACAGGCCGCACCTACGAGCAGTACTTC.

This clone was observed a few times. V usage is TRBV7-2 and J usage is TRBJ1-1, with TRBD1 identical over 8 bases. Germline V lookup: CDR1 SGHTA, CDR2 FQGNSA. V dropped 5 bases and J dropped 4; count of bases not matched to a gene: 3. There are 13 residues in the CDR3. The CDR3 loop is CASSRQGSTEAFF. In DNA, the CDR3 is TGTGCCAGCAGCCGACAGGGGAGCACTGAAGCTTTCTTT.

About this clone: This specimen includes other DNA sequences encoding the same CDR3. CDR3: CASSGQVYNEQFF. Here the CDR3 DNA reads TGTGCCAGCTCAGGTCAGGTCTACAATGAGCAGTTCTTC. V usage is TRBV18 and J usage is TRBJ2-1, with unresolved D. V lost 5 bases to trimming and J lost 3 bases, with 8 bases between them. Germline-derived CDR1 and CDR2 are KGHSH and LQKENI. The length of the CDR3 is 13 residues.

The chain has TRBV6-4 and TRBJ2-3, with 7 nucleotides matching TRBD2. This CDR3 region has 16 residues. In germline, CDR1 is MRHNA, CDR2 SNTAGT. Trimming removed 6 bases from V and 2 bases from J; junction bases left unmatched: 11. The CDR3 is CASSNSLLADTDTQYF. CDR3 bases: TGTGCCAGCAGCAATTCTCTTCTAGCGGACACAGATACGCAGTATTTT.

CDR3 nucleotides: TGTGCCAGCAGTTTAGTAGATGAGCAGTTCTTC. Protein: CASSLVDEQFF. This chain connects TRBV28 to TRBJ2-1; D is unresolved. The germline CDR1 and CDR2 sequences are MDHEN and SYDVKM. Trimming cost V 2 bases and J 8 bases, with 4 bases left between them. This CDR3 has 11 amino acids. The variable domain in full, with the rest retrieved from reference TRBV28 and TRBJ2-1, is DVKVTQSSRYLVKRTGEKVFLECVQDMDHENMFWYRQDPGLGLRLIYFSYDVKMKEKGDIPEGYSVSREKKERFSLILESASTNQTSMYLCASSLVDEQFFGPGTRLTVL.

This chain uses TRBV5-1 with TRBJ2-7; 9 nucleotides agree with TRBD2. The CDR3 spans 16 residues. CDR1 and CDR2 (germline): SGHRS, YFSETQ. With V trimmed by 2 bases and J by 1 base, 7 bases remained unmatched. CDR3 nucleotides: TGCGCCAGCAGCTTTTCGTTAGCGGGGGAGTCCTACGAGCAGTACTTC. Translation gives CASSFSLAGESYEQYF.

The chain links TRBV7-9 to TRBJ2-7; weak D call: TRBD2 (6 bases). There are 15 residues in the CDR3. Germline values: CDR1 SEHNR, CDR2 FQNEAQ (reference sequence). Between the trimmed V and J ends, which lost 5 bases and 3 bases, there was a span of 17 bases. CDR3 coding DNA: TGTGCCAGCAGCAAAACCCCGGGAGCAGGCTACGAGCAGTACTTC. As protein: CASSKTPGAGYEQYF.